Shown below are 20 T cell receptor beta chains from a single sample sequenced in a study of CD4 T cells in relation to SARS-CoV-2 and coronaviruses (TCRdb year 2021). No antigen is known for these receptors. CD4+ T cells from unexposed donors were collected before the COVID-19 pandemic (2011-2018). After more than 9 days of culture, CD4+ T cells were isolated with the EasySep CD4+ T cell isolation kit. Receptor libraries were prepared by the immunoSEQ multiplex PCR assay. TCRdb limited this immuneACCESS table to in-frame rearrangements with V and J called. A share of clones is missing; checked studies link under half to unresolved V genes, and the rest is unexplained. A total of around 25,000 clones appear in this sample, over 60% of them only once. The ten largest clones represent over 25% of the sample. Material for sequencing was CD4+ T cells from PBMCs, cultured in vitro. The source of these receptors is a human donor in good health.

The V and J genes are TRBV19 and TRBJ2-5, with D uncertain. This CDR3 is built from 13 residues. V shed 1 base and J shed 2 bases, with 5 bases lying between them. Per the germline V gene, CDR1 is LNHDA and CDR2 is SQIVND (reference sequence). The CDR3 reads CASSIGLQETQYF. For the CDR3, the DNA is TGTGCCAGTAGTATAGGGCTTCAAGAGACCCAGTACTTC. Full variable domain (missing parts from reference TRBV19 and TRBJ2-5): DGGITQSPKYLFRKEGQNVTLSCEQNLNHDAMYWYRQDPGQGLRLIYYSQIVNDFQKGDIAEGYSVSREKKESFPLTVTSAQKNPTAFYLCASSIGLQETQYFGPGTRLLVL.

In its sample, this clone was seen once. This rearrangement joins TRBV7-2 to TRBJ2-5; 9 bases line up with TRBD1. Losses at the gene ends were 7 bases for V and 5 bases for J; bases not matched to a gene: 8. The CDR3 runs 14 residues. Germline V gene sequence: CDR1 SGHTA, CDR2 FQGNSA. CDR3 protein: CASTQTGGYETQYF. In DNA form, the CDR3 reads TGTGCCAGCACGCAGACAGGGGGTTACGAGACCCAGTACTTC.

This chain joins TRBV5-5 and TRBJ1-5, with D unclear. V was pared by 4 bases and J by 5 bases, with 13 bases between. There are 14 residues in the CDR3. Germline CDR1 reads SGHKS; CDR2 reads YYEKEE (reference sequence). The CDR3 DNA reads as TGTGCCAGCAGCCCGGCAGTTCAGTATCAGCCCCAGCATTTT. This gives the protein CASSPAVQYQPQHF.

This clone was observed once. The rearrangement links TRBV10-3 to TRBJ2-7, with D maybe TRBD2 (5 bases). Trimming shortened V by 6 bases and J by 3 bases, and 21 bases separated the two germline ends. From germline, CDR1 is ENHRY and CDR2 SYGVKD. This CDR3 has 16 residues. The CDR3 DNA is TGTGCCATCAGCGACCGGATCGGAGAACGGGGCTACGAGCAGTACTTC. Translated: CAISDRIGERGYEQYF.

CDR3 loop: CASGLVRAGGYTF. The CDR3 DNA is TGTGCCAGCGGCCTTGTGAGGGCGGGTGGCTACACCTTC. The gene calls are TRBV12-3 or TRBV12-4 and TRBJ1-2; D call uncertain. The CDR3 consists of 13 residues. V dropped 8 bases and J dropped 7 bases, with 17 bases sitting between them.

This clone was counted a single time. The chain links TRBV6-5 to TRBJ2-5; a weak D match, TRBD1 (6 bases). The germline V and J ends were trimmed by 5 bases and 2 bases, with 12 bases remaining between them. This CDR3 has 14 amino acids. CDR1 MNHEY and CDR2 SVGAGI come from the germline V gene. CDR3 amino acids: CASSRRTAQETQYF. DNA of the CDR3: TGTGCCAGCAGTCGACGGACAGCTCAAGAGACCCAGTACTTC.

This clone is a singleton in its sample. CDR3 DNA sequence: TGTGCCAGCAGCTTGTCTGGATATTCCTACAATGAGCAGTTCTTC. This encodes CASSLSGYSYNEQFF. The rearrangement uses TRBV5-4 and TRBJ2-1; D is unresolved. The germline CDR1 and CDR2 sequences are SGHNT and YYREEE (reference sequence). This CDR3 has 15 residues. Trimming cost V 1 base and J 1 base, with 9 bases left between them.

The chain joins TRBV19 to TRBJ1-5, with unresolved D. The length of the CDR3 is 16 residues. Germline V lookup: CDR1 LNHDA, CDR2 SQIVND (reference sequence). With 4 bases removed from V and 4 bases from J, the gap between germline ends came to 17 bases. DNA of the CDR3: TGTGCCAGTAGTACTACCTGGGATACATTAAATCAGCCCCAGCATTTT. Amino acids: CASSTTWDTLNQPQHF.

This clone came up a few times. V usage is TRBV6-2 or TRBV6-3 and J usage is TRBJ2-1, with 9 bases matching TRBD2. Germline V CDR1 and CDR2: MNHEY, SVGEGT. The junction had 12 bases not matched to a gene; V was cut back by 2 bases and J by 7 bases. This CDR3 is 17 amino acids long. CDR3 nucleotide sequence: TGTGCCAGCAGTTACCCGGCTAGCGGGACGGTTGCAAATGAGCAGTTCTTC. Residues: CASSYPASGTVANEQFF.

This clone has just one count. The V call is TRBV28, the J call TRBJ2-1; 9 bases line up with TRBD2. V was pared by 6 bases and J by 5 bases, with 8 bases of the junction left unmatched. This CDR3 has 15 residues. Germline CDR1 is MDHEN and CDR2 is SYDVKM. CDR3 residues: CASRTGTSSNNEQFF. In DNA, the CDR3 is TGTGCCAGCAGGACCGGGACTAGCAGCAACAATGAGCAGTTCTTC.

This clone has only a few counts. The chain couples TRBV6-1 to TRBJ1-4; D not certain. Per germline, CDR1 MNHNS and CDR2 SASEGT. This CDR3 comprises 15 residues. V was pared by 1 base and J by 4 bases, with 10 bases between. This CDR3 reads CASSEGVRFNEKLFF. The DNA of the CDR3 is TGTGCCAGCAGTGAAGGGGTGAGATTTAATGAAAAACTGTTTTTT.

CDR3 amino acids: CASRAGEGADTQYF. The CDR3 DNA is TGTGCCAGCAGGGCGGGAGAGGGGGCAGATACGCAGTATTTT. V gene TRBV2 combines with J gene TRBJ2-3, with D tentatively TRBD2 (7 bases). The germline V gene has CDR1 SNHLY and CDR2 FYNNEI. This CDR3 comprises 14 residues. V was shortened by 6 bases and J by 4 bases, with 14 bases between the two germline ends.

The chain uses TRBV24-1 and TRBJ1-5, with a tentative D call TRBD1 (5 bases). The germline gives CDR1 KGHDR, CDR2 SFDVKD. This CDR3 has 14 amino acids. V was trimmed by 10 bases and J by 7 bases, leaving 19 bases between them. CDR3: CATGGGLAGQPQHF. DNA for the CDR3: TGTGCCACGGGGGGTGGACTCGCGGGGCAGCCCCAGCATTTT.

The gene calls are TRBV12-3 or TRBV12-4 and TRBJ1-5; D is undetermined. The CDR3 has 12 amino acids. V was pared by 1 base and J by 7 bases, with 5 bases between. The CDR3 DNA reads as TGTGCCAGCAGTTTAGGGGTGCAGCCCCAGCATTTT. This translates into CASSLGVQPQHF.

The rearrangement joins TRBV9 to TRBJ1-5; D not resolved. From germline, CDR1 is SGDLS and CDR2 YYNGEE. The V and J ends lost 0 bases and 8 bases respectively, with 12 bases between them. The CDR3 runs 14 residues. CDR3 protein: CASSVDVGFEPQHF. The CDR3 DNA reads TGTGCCAGCAGCGTAGATGTGGGTTTTGAGCCCCAGCATTTT.

J is TRBJ2-5 and V is TRBV6-2 or TRBV6-3; TRBD2 matches 11 bases. The germline CDR1 and CDR2 sequences are MNHEY and SVGEGT. J gave up 5 bases and V 0 bases, and 2 bases lay outside the gene matches. CDR3 size: 15 residues. The chain's CDR3 is CASSYSTSGSETQYF. The CDR3 region has the DNA TGTGCCAGCAGTTACTCTACTAGCGGGAGTGAGACCCAGTACTTC.

This clone was found a few times. The CDR3 is CASSQTSGTTATNEKLFF. CDR3 DNA sequence: TGCGCCAGCAGCCAAACATCTGGGACAACGGCAACTAATGAAAAACTGTTTTTT. The chain is built from TRBV4-1 and TRBJ1-4; the D gene is possibly TRBD1 (6 bases). Germline values: CDR1 MGHRA, CDR2 YSYEKL. V lost 2 bases and J lost 0, with 16 bases in between. The CDR3 runs to 18 residues.

The genes are TRBV4-2 and TRBJ1-5; D possibly corresponds to TRBD1 (6 bases). The CDR3 has 16 residues. Germline assignment: CDR1 LGHNA and CDR2 YNFKEQ. V was cut by 2 bases and J by 6 bases, with 17 bases left in between. CDR3 in DNA: TGTGCCAGCAGCCAAAATACAGGGCTAGCATTTCAGCCCCAGCATTTT. It encodes CASSQNTGLAFQPQHF.

This sequence joins TRBV2 and TRBJ1-2; 10 bases are a match to TRBD1. From germline, CDR1 is SNHLY and CDR2 FYNNEI. This CDR3 spans 15 amino acids. V gave up 6 bases and J gave up 8 bases; unmatched junction bases: 12. Here the CDR3 DNA reads TGTGCCAGCAGCGGGGACAGGGGACCGCGGGGCGGCTACACCTTC. Translation: CASSGDRGPRGGYTF.

The genes are TRBV7-9 and TRBJ2-1; D not certain. The CDR3 has 13 residues. The germline V gene has CDR1 SEHNR and CDR2 FQNEAQ (reference sequence). The V and J ends lost 1 base and 3 bases respectively, with 4 bases between them. CDR3 sequence (DNA): TGTGCCAGCAGCTTAGGGGACTACAATGAGCAGTTCTTC. It specifies CASSLGDYNEQFF.